This entry lists 10 T cell receptor beta chains sequenced from one sample in a study of shared clonotypes between healthy human individuals. Some clones are missing from TCRdb's copy, which holds only in-frame ones; the method was immunoSEQ multiplex PCR. The sample shows roughly 510,000 clones, about 79% of them seen only once. Sequenced sample: PBMCs. Receptors originate from a woman in her 40s in good health. Some clones in this sample may be carry-over from other donors' samples.

This chain joins TRBV7-3 and TRBJ2-3; 10 positions agree with TRBD1. The CDR3 extends over 16 amino acids. Germline V lookup: CDR1 SGHTA, CDR2 FQGTGA. V was pared by 5 bases and J by 5 bases, with 10 bases of the junction left unmatched. Written as DNA, the CDR3 is TGTGCCAGCAGCCATGGCCCGGGACAGGGGATAGATACGCAGTATTTT. Encoded protein: CASSHGPGQGIDTQYF.

The chain has TRBV7-3 and TRBJ1-4; 7 bases line up with TRBD1. Germline V gives CDR1 SGHTA, CDR2 FQGTGA. CDR3 length equals 15 residues. The junction had 9 bases not matched to a gene; V was cut back by 5 bases and J by 6 bases. CDR3 sequence: CASSRHRGTDEKLFF. In DNA, the CDR3 is TGTGCCAGCAGCCGACACAGGGGCACAGATGAAAAACTGTTTTTT.

This clone appeared once. The CDR3 nucleotides read TGCGCCAGCAGCCAAAAGTATCAGAGCACTGAAGCTTTCTTT. Its translation is CASSQKYQSTEAFF. The V gene is TRBV4-1, the J gene TRBJ1-1; D ambiguous. CDR1 is MGHRA and CDR2 is YSYEKL in the germline V gene. V lost 2 bases to trimming and J lost 4 bases, with 11 bases between them. The CDR3 has 14 amino acids.

The chain has TRBV7-9 and TRBJ2-7; 8 nucleotides align to TRBD1. The CDR3 consists of 19 residues. Germline CDR1 is SEHNR and CDR2 is FQNEAQ (reference sequence). The CDR3 sequence: CVGSLAVRTGGLGSYEQYF. In nucleotides, the CDR3 is TGTGTCGGCAGCTTAGCGGTGAGAACAGGGGGACTGGGGTCCTACGAGCAGTACTTC.

The CDR3 protein is CASSLNRLAVSYNEQFF. CDR3 DNA: TGCGCCAGCAGCTTGAACCGACTAGCGGTATCCTACAATGAGCAGTTCTTC. The chain joins TRBV5-1 to TRBJ2-1, with TRBD2 matching 9 bases. The CDR3 loop spans 17 amino acids. Germline CDR1 SGHRS, CDR2 YFSETQ. V dropped 1 base and J dropped 1; count of bases not matched to a gene: 6.

This clone was observed once. This rearrangement joins TRBV11-2 to TRBJ2-3, with 7 bases identical to TRBD2. CDR1 is SGHAT, CDR2 FQNNGV, per germline. The CDR3 covers 15 residues. Unmatched junction bases numbered 2, after V lost 2 bases and J lost 0 bases. The CDR3: CASSLYGRSTDTQYF. CDR3 nucleotides: TGTGCCAGCAGCTTATACGGGAGGAGCACAGATACGCAGTATTTT.

This rearrangement joins TRBV5-4 to TRBJ2-7; D possibly corresponds to TRBD2 (5 bases). In germline, CDR1 is SGHNT, CDR2 YYREEE (reference sequence). This CDR3 is 14 amino acids long. Trimming left V 0 bases short and J 7 bases short, with 14 bases between. The CDR3, as DNA: TGTGCCAGCAGCTTGGCCACCGGGGTCGAAGAGCAGTACTTC. It is translated as CASSLATGVEEQYF.

The chain carries TRBV6-5 and TRBJ2-5; perhaps TRBD2 as D (6 bases). In germline, CDR1 is MNHEY, CDR2 SVGAGI. CDR3 length: 14 amino acids. V was clipped by 6 bases and J by 11 bases, with 22 bases between them. CDR3: CASSDPGLFWEQYF. CDR3 nucleotide sequence: TGTGCCAGCAGCGATCCGGGACTCTTCTGGGAGCAGTACTTC.

This chain joins TRBV6-1 and TRBJ1-1; possibly TRBD1 for D (5 bases). Per germline, CDR1 MNHNS and CDR2 SASEGT. Trimming removed 8 bases at V and 3 bases at J, with 7 bases between. This CDR3 has 11 amino acids. The chain's CDR3 is CASRGDTEAFF. The DNA for the CDR3 is TGTGCCAGCCGGGGGGACACTGAAGCTTTCTTT.

The V call is TRBV5-8, the J call TRBJ1-1; TRBD1 aligns across 7 bases. Germline V CDR1 and CDR2: SGHTS, YDEGEE. The CDR3 is made up of 15 amino acids. V was clipped by 0 bases and J by 5 bases; unmatched bases: 7. The CDR3 coding sequence is TGTGCCAGCAGCTTGGCCGACAGGGATAGAACTGAAGCTTTCTTT. Encoded protein: CASSLADRDRTEAFF.